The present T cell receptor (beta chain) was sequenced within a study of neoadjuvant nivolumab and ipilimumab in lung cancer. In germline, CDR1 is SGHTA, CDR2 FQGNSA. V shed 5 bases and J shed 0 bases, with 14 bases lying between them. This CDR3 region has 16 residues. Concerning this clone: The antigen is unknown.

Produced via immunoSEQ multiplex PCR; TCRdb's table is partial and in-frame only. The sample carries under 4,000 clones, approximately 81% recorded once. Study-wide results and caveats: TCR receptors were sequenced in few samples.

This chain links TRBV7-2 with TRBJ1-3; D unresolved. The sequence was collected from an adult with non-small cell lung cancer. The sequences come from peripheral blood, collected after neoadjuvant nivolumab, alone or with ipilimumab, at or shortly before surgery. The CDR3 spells CASSPNRRSSGNTIYF. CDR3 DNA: TGTGCCAGCAGCCCAAACAGACGAAGCTCTGGAAACACCATATATTTT.